The present T cell receptor (beta chain) was sequenced within a study of T cell responses to AZD1222 COVID-19 vaccine (dated by TCRdb to about 2021). Looking at the study overall: TCR sequencing was performed for 230 to 250 trial participants, of whom 200 to 210 were given two doses of AZD1222 and around 25 were given two doses of MenACWY control vaccine. Trial participants were enrolled by age into subgroups of 18-55, 56-69 and 70-plus years, and 148, 28 and 57 TCR-sequenced participants, respectively, were included in these subgroups.

Concerning this clone: Which antigen it targets is not known. It has no much larger one-base neighbor in the sample; base qualities were not kept.

The CDR3 regions of human TCRbeta chains were analyzed by immunosequencing. The authors' pipeline ran thus. Repertoire TCRs were checked for matches against a reference library of SARS-CoV-2-specific TCRs that had been generated using the MIRA antigen-specificity platform. Breadth was defined as the fraction of unique TCRs that were SARS-CoV-2-associated, and depth was defined as the fraction of total T cells that were SARS-CoV-2-associated. Using the MIRA data, every spike-specific TCR was mapped to the spike region that the TCR reacted to and assigned to either a CD4 or a CD8 class. Log10-transformed breadth and depth values were compared by one-way ANOVA with Sidak's multiple comparisons tests. TCRdb took this table from immuneACCESS and kept in-frame rearrangements with V and J called. Such tables lack part of the clones; where checked against another copy, unresolved V genes explain under half of the gap, and the rest is unexplained. V and J calls and clone size are those listed in that table; D and trimming were worked out from the DNA. The sample table holds 150,000 to 200,000 clones, of which approximately 90% were seen once. More than 4% of the sample goes to the ten largest clones.

Study-wide conclusions, independent of this receptor: The 56-69-year group was small, and its depth increase did not reach significance, likely because of low power. Vaccine-associated CD4 TCRs spanned the whole spike protein, with dominant responses in regions 160-218 and 743-854. Reportedly, close to half of the unique spike-specific TCRs recognized epitopes lying outside the regions that are mutated in the B.1.351 and B.1.1.7 variants. Conclusions about previously exposed vaccinees are limited, since just five or six AZD1222 recipients were seropositive for SARS-CoV-2 at baseline. Because no day 14 peak-response samples were available, the repertoires could be characterized only after the peak T cell response. After two AZD1222 doses, spike-specific TCR breadth and depth were significantly higher than at day 0 and than in MenACWY recipients. Participants were mostly white British and included more females than males, and it was suggested by the authors that clonal diversity may have been underestimated.

V gives up 7 bases and J gives up 3 bases, and the segment between their germline ends measures 9 bases. CDR1 is given as MDHEN and CDR2 as SYDVKM, both from the germline V gene. The CDR3 covers 12 residues, taking in both the cysteine and the phenylalanine. This entry keeps only the CDR3 DNA: 36 bases, framed from base 1. Reading the label with the study, this specimen's time point is: about 28 days (+/-7) after the second vaccine dose. Reading the label with the study, this specimen's treatment or condition is: meningococcal conjugate vaccine given as trial control. Samples from vaccinated people were obtained from the UK trials COV001 and COV002, which included a single-blind randomized controlled phase 2/3 trial of AZD1222 (ChAdOx1 nCoV-19) in healthy adults. For TCRbeta chain sequencing, PBMC samples from trial participants were taken at day 0 and at day 28 after the second dose.

The sequence was obtained from an adult who received the MenACWY meningococcal vaccine as a control. The sequence joins TRBV28 to TRBJ2-5, with TRBD1 perhaps the D gene, on 6 matching bases. The sample in question was peripheral blood, obtained 28 days after the second dose of the MenACWY control vaccine. The DNA sequence is given as TGTGCCAGCAACCGGGACAAAGAGACCCAGTACTTC. It specifies CASNRDKETQYF.